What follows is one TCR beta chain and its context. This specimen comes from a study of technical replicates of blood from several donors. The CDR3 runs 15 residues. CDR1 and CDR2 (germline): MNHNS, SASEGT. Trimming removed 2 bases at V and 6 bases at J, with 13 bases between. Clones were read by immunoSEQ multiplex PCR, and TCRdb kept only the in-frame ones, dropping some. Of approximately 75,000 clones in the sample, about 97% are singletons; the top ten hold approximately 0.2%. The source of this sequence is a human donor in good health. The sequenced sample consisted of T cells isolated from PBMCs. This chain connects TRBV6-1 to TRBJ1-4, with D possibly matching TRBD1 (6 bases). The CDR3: CASSEIGGPDEKLFF. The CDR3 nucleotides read TGTGCCAGCAGTGAAATCGGGGGGCCGGATGAAAAACTGTTTTTT.